Below, one T cell receptor (beta chain) is given with its context. The target antigen is unknown. This table comes from immunoSEQ multiplex PCR, and its TCRdb copy is limited to in-frame clones, with some not included. Of tens of thousands of clones in the sample, roughly 76% were seen once. This entry comes from a study of STAT5B mutations in CD4+ large granular lymphocyte leukemia. Study conclusions and caveats: Approximately 25% of private leukemic clonotypes occurred rarely in other patients' non-leukemic repertoires.

The sample taken for sequencing was CD4+ T cells from blood buffy coats. This clonotype originated in a human donor in good health.

Here the CDR3 DNA reads TGTGCCAGCAGTTTACTGGAGGGGGAGCAGTACTTC. It specifies CASSLLEGEQYF. V gene TRBV28 combines with J gene TRBJ2-7; tentative D call: TRBD2 (6 bases). V was trimmed by 2 bases and J by 7 bases, leaving 9 bases between them. The CDR3 is 12 amino acids. Germline lookup yields CDR1 MDHEN and CDR2 SYDVKM.